Presented here are 23 T cell receptor beta chains from one specimen sequenced in a study of OX40 agonist ivuxolimab in advanced cancers. The library was obtained by the immunoSEQ multiplex PCR assay. Entries here come from immuneACCESS through TCRdb and include only in-frame sequences with V and J called. Some clones fail to appear in such tables; in the studies checked, an unresolved V gene covers under half of the shortfall, and the cause of the remainder is unknown. The sample table shows 98,000 or so clones, and around 94% are seen once. The ten biggest clones cover about 0.18% of the sample. The source was CD4+ or CD8+ T cells sorted from blood, collected in a trial of the OX40 agonist ivuxolimab. The source of these receptors is an adult with an advanced solid tumor such as melanoma, head and neck, liver or kidney cancer.

This CDR3 reads CASSVLYGGGPQETQYF. CDR3 sequence (DNA): TGTGCCAGCAGCGTTTTATACGGTGGGGGCCCCCAAGAGACCCAGTACTTC. The chain has TRBV7-2 and TRBJ2-5; possible D gene TRBD1, 6 bases. V shed 5 bases and J shed 1 base, with 20 bases lying between them. Germline CDR1 is SGHTA and CDR2 is FQGNSA. The CDR3 runs 17 residues. The full variable domain, completed using reference TRBV7-2 and TRBJ2-5, is GAGVSQSPSNKVTEKGKDVELRCDPISGHTALYWYRQSLGQGLEFLIYFQGNSAPDKSGLPSDRFSAERTGGSVSTLTIQRTQQEDSAVYLCASSVLYGGGPQETQYFGPGTRLLVL.

This clone appeared once. The rearrangement links TRBV4-1 to TRBJ2-7; 7 bases are a match to TRBD1. Germline V gene data show CDR1 as MGHRA and CDR2 as YSYEKL. V trimming: 1 base; J trimming: 3 bases; junction bases outside the gene matches: 9. This CDR3 is built from 16 residues. CDR3 protein: CASSQGGDRVGYEQYF. Written as DNA, the CDR3 is TGCGCCAGCAGCCAAGGAGGAGACAGGGTGGGCTACGAGCAGTACTTC.

The rearrangement uses TRBV9 and TRBJ2-1; 9 nucleotides line up with TRBD2. This CDR3 is 15 amino acids long. Germline V lookup: CDR1 SGDLS, CDR2 YYNGEE. V dropped 0 bases and J dropped 7; count of bases not matched to a gene: 5. CDR3 amino acids: CASSVVSGRRNEQFF. CDR3 coding DNA: TGTGCCAGCAGCGTAGTTAGCGGGAGACGGAATGAGCAGTTCTTC.

This chain joins TRBV9 and TRBJ1-2; possibly TRBD1 for D (5 bases). CDR1 is SGDLS, CDR2 YYNGEE, per germline. Between the trimmed V and J ends, which lost 0 bases and 4 bases, there was a span of 13 bases. CDR3 length equals 15 residues. CDR3 region: CASSVAQGVGYGYTF. For the CDR3, the DNA is TGTGCCAGCAGCGTAGCTCAGGGTGTAGGCTATGGCTACACCTTC.

The chain's CDR3 is CASSESSANLQETQYF. In nucleotides, the CDR3 is TGCGCCAGCAGTGAGTCGTCAGCCAACCTCCAAGAGACCCAGTACTTC. The chain links TRBV10-1 to TRBJ2-5, with no clear D. V gave up 0 bases and J gave up 1 base, with 12 bases separating them. CDR3 length equals 16 residues. The germline V gene has CDR1 WNHNN and CDR2 SYGVQD (reference sequence).

This rearrangement joins TRBV11-2 to TRBJ1-6; the D is unclear. In germline, CDR1 is SGHAT, CDR2 FQNNGV. The V and J ends lost 5 bases and 4 bases respectively, with 12 bases between them. This CDR3 has 15 amino acids. CDR3 region: CASSPGPGYNSPLHF. The CDR3 nucleotides read TGTGCCAGCAGCCCTGGGCCCGGATATAATTCACCCCTCCACTTT. The full variable domain, rest sourced from reference TRBV11-2 and TRBJ1-6, is EAGVAQSPRYKIIEKRQSVAFWCNPISGHATLYWYQQILGQGPKLLIQFQNNGVVDDSQLPKDRFSAERLKGVDSTLKIQPAKLEDSAVYLCASSPGPGYNSPLHFGNGTRLTVT.

This clone was seen a single time. V gene TRBV5-6 combines with J gene TRBJ2-5, with 8 bases lining up with TRBD2. TRBJ2-7 matches the DNA end more closely, so the J call is doubtful. The CDR3 is 13 amino acids. From germline, CDR1 is SGHDT and CDR2 YYEEEE. The chain's CDR3 is CASSLAGVNEQYF. The CDR3 DNA is TGTGCCAGCAGCTTAGCGGGAGTGAACGAGCAGTACTTC.

The chain carries TRBV18 and TRBJ1-2, with a weak D call TRBD1 (6 bases). CDR1 and CDR2 (germline): KGHSH, LQKENI. This CDR3 region has 15 residues. Trimming left V 3 bases short and J 0 bases short, with 11 bases between. As DNA, the CDR3 is TGTGCCAGCTCACCTGGGACAAGGGCTAACTATGGCTACACCTTC. It yields the protein CASSPGTRANYGYTF.

The chain links TRBV19 to TRBJ2-1; 9 bases map to TRBD1. The CDR3 sequence is 15 residues long. The germline gives CDR1 LNHDA, CDR2 SQIVND (reference sequence). The junction had 11 bases not matched to a gene; V was cut back by 5 bases and J by 9 bases. CDR3 DNA: TGTGCCAGTAGTCTCCGACAGGGGGATAATGGTGAGCAGTTCTTC. It encodes CASSLRQGDNGEQFF.

The table lists this clone with a count of one. The V gene is TRBV4-2, the J gene TRBJ2-1; tentatively, D is TRBD2 (5 bases). Germline V lookup: CDR1 LGHNA, CDR2 YNFKEQ. V lost 4 bases and J lost 7, with 11 bases in between. This CDR3 has 13 residues. Here the CDR3 reads CASSPTRRNEQFF. The CDR3 bases are TGTGCCAGCAGCCCAACCCGGAGGAATGAGCAGTTCTTC.

V and J are TRBV6-1 and TRBJ2-4, with a tentative D call TRBD2 (7 bases). The V and J ends lost 0 bases and 9 bases respectively, with 12 bases between them. The CDR3 consists of 14 residues. Germline lookup yields CDR1 MNHNS and CDR2 SASEGT. CDR3 loop: CASSEAGGGGIQYF. CDR3 bases: TGTGCCAGCAGTGAAGCCGGAGGGGGGGGCATTCAGTACTTC.

In this sample, this clone turned up once. The V and J genes are TRBV7-2 and TRBJ2-7; 8 positions agree with TRBD1. With 2 bases clipped from V and 0 bases from J, the junction kept 6 bases outside the gene matches. Germline lookup yields CDR1 SGHTA and CDR2 FQGNSA. The CDR3 totals 16 residues. The CDR3 here is CASSLWTGRSSYEQYF. CDR3 in DNA: TGTGCCAGCAGCTTATGGACAGGGCGAAGCTCCTACGAGCAGTACTTC.

The chain is built from TRBV5-1 and TRBJ2-1, with D unclear. V was cut by 4 bases and J by 0 bases, with 14 bases left in between. The CDR3 loop spans 16 amino acids. Germline lookup yields CDR1 SGHRS and CDR2 YFSETQ. The CDR3 region has the DNA TGCGCCAGCAGCGCGGCAAGAGCAAGCTCCTACAATGAGCAGTTCTTC. This translates into CASSAARASSYNEQFF.

The chain combines TRBV18 with TRBJ1-1; D is unresolved. In germline, CDR1 is KGHSH, CDR2 LQKENI. Trimming removed 0 bases at V and 6 bases at J, with 11 bases between. The CDR3 contains 14 residues. Here the CDR3 DNA reads TGTGCCAGCTCACCACCGTCGCGGGAGGCTGAAGCTTTCTTT. It specifies CASSPPSREAEAFF.

The chain couples TRBV6-5 to TRBJ1-5; D uncertain. The length of the CDR3 is 13 residues. CDR1 and CDR2 (germline): MNHEY, SVGAGI. V gave up 2 bases and J gave up 7 bases, with 9 bases separating them. Here the CDR3 reads CASSYGVRQPQHF. In DNA, the CDR3 is TGTGCCAGCAGTTACGGGGTTCGGCAGCCCCAGCATTTT.

This clone turned up a few times. The chain combines TRBV6-1 with TRBJ2-7; a possible D gene is TRBD2 (5 bases). The CDR3 spans 15 residues. Per the germline V gene, CDR1 is MNHNS and CDR2 is SASEGT. V lost 2 bases, J lost 2 bases, and 13 bases lay in between. CDR3 protein: CASSENPGVPYEQYF. CDR3 nucleotide sequence: TGTGCCAGCAGTGAAAATCCCGGGGTCCCCTACGAGCAGTACTTC.

The chain employs TRBV25-1 and TRBJ1-1; no clear D gene. The CDR3 length is 15 residues. Germline V CDR1 and CDR2: MGHDK, SYGVNS. The V end was cut by 8 bases, the J end by 4 bases, with 20 bases between. CDR3 nucleotides: TGTGCCAGCCCCGCAGCGGAAGGCGGTGGCACTGAAGCTTTCTTT. It encodes CASPAAEGGGTEAFF.

The chain has TRBV5-4 and TRBJ2-1; 7 bases are a match to TRBD1. In germline, CDR1 is SGHNT, CDR2 YYREEE (reference sequence). V shed 5 bases, J shed 0 bases, and the junction held 5 bases outside the gene matches. CDR3 size: 15 residues. CDR3 bases: TGTGCCAGCAGTCGGGACAGTGGCTCCTACAATGAGCAGTTCTTC. Its translation is CASSRDSGSYNEQFF.

This chain links TRBV19 with TRBJ1-1; D not certain. Germline values: CDR1 LNHDA, CDR2 SQIVND (reference sequence). Between the trimmed V and J ends, which lost 5 bases and 11 bases, there was a span of 24 bases. The CDR3 has 15 amino acids. The CDR3, as DNA: TGTGCCAGTAGTCTCCCGGATCCTTCTTACACCTTGGCTTTCTTT. Protein: CASSLPDPSYTLAFF.

With regard to this clone: The same CDR3 is also encoded by other DNA sequences in this sample. This chain connects TRBV7-2 to TRBJ2-2; maybe TRBD2 (6 bases). This CDR3 region has 17 residues. Germline lookup yields CDR1 SGHTA and CDR2 FQGNSA. Trimming took 4 bases from V and 0 from J, leaving 15 bases between them. The CDR3 DNA follows: TGTGCCAGCAGCTCCACCCCGCGGGGCTCGAACACCGGGGAGCTGTTTTTT. Its protein product is CASSSTPRGSNTGELFF.

Comment on this clone: In the same sample, other DNA sequences code for this CDR3. The chain combines TRBV5-1 with TRBJ1-5; D gene unclear. V was pared by 0 bases and J by 3 bases, with 4 bases between. The CDR3 is 13 residues long. Per germline, CDR1 SGHRS and CDR2 YFSETQ. The CDR3 reads CASSLAPNQPQHF. The CDR3, as DNA: TGCGCCAGCAGCTTGGCCCCCAATCAGCCCCAGCATTTT.

This chain joins TRBV10-1 and TRBJ1-6; a possible D gene is TRBD1 (6 bases). V gave up 3 bases and J gave up 14 bases, with 14 bases separating them. This CDR3 is built from 13 residues. The germline CDR1 and CDR2 sequences are WNHNN and SYGVQD (reference sequence). The CDR3 DNA follows: TGCGCCAGCAGTGACAGGCCCGAGGGGGCCCTCCACTTT. Translating gives CASSDRPEGALHF.

The V gene is TRBV28, the J gene TRBJ2-7; TRBD1 matches 8 bases. The CDR3 runs to 17 residues. Germline V gene sequence: CDR1 MDHEN, CDR2 SYDVKM. The V gene end was trimmed by 6 bases and the J gene end by 5 bases; junction bases not matched to a gene: 18. CDR3 protein: CASRQGGATGPRNEQYF. The DNA of the CDR3 is TGTGCCAGCAGACAGGGGGGAGCGACAGGCCCTAGGAACGAGCAGTACTTC.